This T cell receptor (beta chain) was sequenced during a study of human T cells and chemical hapten exposure. Study at large: A 2 cm by 2 cm inner upper arm patch received 2% DPC for sensitization.

The time point was: pre-sensitization, week 0. Stated treatment: therapeutic diphenylcyclopropenone sensitization with weekly scalp DPC. Patients had alopecia, were aged 18 to 70, and were not pregnant. Germline loops: CDR1 MDHEN, CDR2 SYDVKM. V lost 5 bases and J 6 bases, leaving 7 bases between the germline ends. The CDR3 covers 11 residues. This clonotype appeared many times. TCRdb independently ran MiXCR on the RACE reads; one entry per CDR3 protein. This sample yields 300,000 to 450,000 distinct CDR3 sequences, of which 5% to 6.5% are seen a single time; more than 8% belongs to the top ten. The TCR was taken from a woman younger than 35 with alopecia areata. Some clones in this sample may be carry-over from other donors' samples. The chain is built from TRBV28 and TRBJ1-2; D not certain. The specimen comprised whole blood, sampled in connection with sensitization to the hapten diphenylcyclopropenone (DPC). The CDR3 sequence: CASSVGHGYTF. The CDR3 DNA sequence: TGTGCCAGCAGTGTTGGGCATGGCTACACCTTC.